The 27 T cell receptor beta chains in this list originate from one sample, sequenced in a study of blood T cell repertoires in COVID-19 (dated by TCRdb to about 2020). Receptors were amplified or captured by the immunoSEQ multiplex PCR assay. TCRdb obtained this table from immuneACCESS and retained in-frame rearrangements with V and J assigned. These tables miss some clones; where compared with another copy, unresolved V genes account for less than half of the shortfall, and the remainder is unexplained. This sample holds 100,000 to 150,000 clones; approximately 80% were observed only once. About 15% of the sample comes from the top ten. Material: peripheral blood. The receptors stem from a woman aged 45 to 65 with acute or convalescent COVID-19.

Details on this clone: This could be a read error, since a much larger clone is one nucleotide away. The CDR3 DNA reads as TGTGCCAGCAGCCAGAACACCGGGGAGCTGTTTTTT. Protein product: CASSQNTGELFF. The V and J genes are TRBV9 and TRBJ2-2; D call uncertain. This CDR3 region has 12 residues. Trimming took 4 bases from V and 1 from J, leaving 2 bases between them. The germline gives CDR1 SGDLS, CDR2 YYNGEE.

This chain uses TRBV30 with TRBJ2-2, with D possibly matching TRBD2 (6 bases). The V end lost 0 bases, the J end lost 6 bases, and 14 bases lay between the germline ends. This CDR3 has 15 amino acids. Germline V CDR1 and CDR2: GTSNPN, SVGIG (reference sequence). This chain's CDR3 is CAWSVRGMGAGELFF. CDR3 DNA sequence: TGTGCCTGGAGTGTGCGGGGTATGGGTGCCGGGGAGCTGTTTTTT. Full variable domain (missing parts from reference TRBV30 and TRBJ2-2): SQTIHQWPATLVQPVGSPLSLECTVEGTSNPNLYWYRQAAGRGLQLLFYSVGIGQISSEVPQNLSASRPQDRQFILSSKKLLLSDSGFYLCAWSVRGMGAGELFFGEGSRLTVL.

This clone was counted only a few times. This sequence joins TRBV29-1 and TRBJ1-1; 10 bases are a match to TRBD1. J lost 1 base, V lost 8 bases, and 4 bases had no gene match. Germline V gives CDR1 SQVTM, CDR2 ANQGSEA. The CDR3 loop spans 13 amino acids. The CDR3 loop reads CSFRDRGNTEAFF. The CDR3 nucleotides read TGCAGCTTCCGGGACAGGGGGAACACTGAAGCTTTCTTT.

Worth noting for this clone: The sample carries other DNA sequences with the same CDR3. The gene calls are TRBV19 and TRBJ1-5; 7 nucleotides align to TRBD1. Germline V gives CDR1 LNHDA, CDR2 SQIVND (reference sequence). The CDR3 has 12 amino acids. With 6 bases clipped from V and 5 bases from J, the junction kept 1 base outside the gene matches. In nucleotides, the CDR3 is TGTGCCAGTAGGACAGGGTATCAGCCCCAGCATTTT. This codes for CASRTGYQPQHF. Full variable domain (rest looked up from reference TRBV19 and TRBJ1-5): DGGITQSPKYLFRKEGQNVTLSCEQNLNHDAMYWYRQDPGQGLRLIYYSQIVNDFQKGDIAEGYSVSREKKESFPLTVTSAQKNPTAFYLCASRTGYQPQHFGDGTRLSIL.

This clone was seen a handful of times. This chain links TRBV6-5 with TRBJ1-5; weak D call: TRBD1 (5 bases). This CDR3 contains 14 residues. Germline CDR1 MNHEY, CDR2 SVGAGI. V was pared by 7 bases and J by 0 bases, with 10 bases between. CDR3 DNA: TGTGCCAGCATCCCAGACAGTAGCAATCAGCCCCAGCATTTT. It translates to CASIPDSSNQPQHF.

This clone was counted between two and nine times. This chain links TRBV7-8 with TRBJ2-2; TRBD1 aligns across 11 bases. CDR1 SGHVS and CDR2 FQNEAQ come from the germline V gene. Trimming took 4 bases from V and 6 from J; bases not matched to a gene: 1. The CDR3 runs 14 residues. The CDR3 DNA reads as TGTGCCAGCAGCTGGACAGGGGGCTCCGGGGAGCTGTTTTTT. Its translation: CASSWTGGSGELFF.

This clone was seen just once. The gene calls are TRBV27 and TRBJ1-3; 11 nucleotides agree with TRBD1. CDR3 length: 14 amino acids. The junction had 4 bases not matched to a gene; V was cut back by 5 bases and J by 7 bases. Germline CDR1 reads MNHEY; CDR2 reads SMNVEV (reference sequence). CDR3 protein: CASSRTGGYNTIYF. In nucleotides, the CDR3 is TGTGCCAGCAGTCGGACAGGGGGCTACAACACCATATATTTT.

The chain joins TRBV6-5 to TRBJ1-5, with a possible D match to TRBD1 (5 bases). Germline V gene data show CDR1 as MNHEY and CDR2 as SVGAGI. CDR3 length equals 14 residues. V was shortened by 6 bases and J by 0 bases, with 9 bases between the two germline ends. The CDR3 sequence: CASRLDSSNQPQHF. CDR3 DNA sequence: TGTGCCAGCAGACTTGACAGTAGCAATCAGCCCCAGCATTTT.

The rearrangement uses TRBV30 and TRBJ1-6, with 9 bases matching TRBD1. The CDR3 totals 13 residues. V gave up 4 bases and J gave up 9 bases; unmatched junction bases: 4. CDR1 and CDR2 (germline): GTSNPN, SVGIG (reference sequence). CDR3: CAWNPGQGSPLHF. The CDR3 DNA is TGTGCCTGGAATCCGGGACAGGGTTCACCCCTCCACTTT.

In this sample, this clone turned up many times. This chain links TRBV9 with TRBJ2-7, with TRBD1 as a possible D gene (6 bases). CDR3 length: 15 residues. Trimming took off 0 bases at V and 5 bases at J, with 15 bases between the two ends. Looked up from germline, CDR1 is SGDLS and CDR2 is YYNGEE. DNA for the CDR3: TGTGCCAGCAGCGTAGTCGGAACCAGGGGACACGAGCAGTACTTC. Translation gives CASSVVGTRGHEQYF.

CDR3 loop: CASSLEVGGAGTDTQYF. The DNA for the CDR3 is TGCGCCAGCAGCTTGGAGGTAGGGGGCGCAGGCACAGATACGCAGTATTTT. The chain joins TRBV5-1 to TRBJ2-3, with 7 bases lining up with TRBD1. Per germline, CDR1 SGHRS and CDR2 YFSETQ. The V gene end was trimmed by 0 bases and the J gene end by 1 base; junction bases not matched to a gene: 8. The CDR3 has 17 residues.

CDR3 bases: TGTGCCAGTTATGAGCGGGGGGGAACGCAGTATTTT. Translated: CASYERGGTQYF. The J gene is TRBJ2-3, the V gene TRBV19; 10 nucleotides line up with TRBD2. CDR3 length: 12 amino acids. Germline CDR1 is LNHDA and CDR2 is SQIVND (reference sequence). Losses at the gene ends were 8 bases for V and 9 bases for J; bases not matched to a gene: 5. Full variable domain (outside the CDR3, taken from reference TRBV19 and TRBJ2-3): DGGITQSPKYLFRKEGQNVTLSCEQNLNHDAMYWYRQDPGQGLRLIYYSQIVNDFQKGDIAEGYSVSREKKESFPLTVTSAQKNPTAFYLCASYERGGTQYFGPGTRLTVL.

The CDR3 nucleotides are TGTGCCAGCAGCGTTGTCACCCGACAGGGGCCTAACTATGGCTACACCTTC. Its protein product is CASSVVTRQGPNYGYTF. The chain is built from TRBV5-4 and TRBJ1-2, with TRBD1 identical over 8 bases. V trimming: 4 bases; J trimming: 0 bases; junction bases outside the gene matches: 11. The CDR3 is 17 residues long. Per the germline V gene, CDR1 is SGHNT and CDR2 is YYREEE (reference sequence). The whole variable domain, remainder taken from reference TRBV5-4 and TRBJ1-2, is ETGVTQSPTHLIKTRGQQVTLRCSSQSGHNTVSWYQQALGQGPQFIFQYYREEENGRGNFPPRFSGLQFPNYSSELNVNALELDDSALYLCASSVVTRQGPNYGYTFGSGTRLTVV.

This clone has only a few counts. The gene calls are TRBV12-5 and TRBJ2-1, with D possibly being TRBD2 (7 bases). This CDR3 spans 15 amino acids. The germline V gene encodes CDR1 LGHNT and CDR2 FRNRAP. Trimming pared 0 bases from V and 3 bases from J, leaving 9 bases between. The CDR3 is CASGLVGGGYNEQFF. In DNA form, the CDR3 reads TGTGCTAGTGGTTTGGTAGGGGGGGGCTACAATGAGCAGTTCTTC.

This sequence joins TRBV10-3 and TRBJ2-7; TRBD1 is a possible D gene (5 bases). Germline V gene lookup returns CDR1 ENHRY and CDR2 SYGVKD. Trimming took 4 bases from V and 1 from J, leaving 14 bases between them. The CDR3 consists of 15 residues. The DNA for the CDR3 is TGTGCCATCAGTGGGGCACAGGCACTATCCTACGAGCAGTACTTC. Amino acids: CAISGAQALSYEQYF.

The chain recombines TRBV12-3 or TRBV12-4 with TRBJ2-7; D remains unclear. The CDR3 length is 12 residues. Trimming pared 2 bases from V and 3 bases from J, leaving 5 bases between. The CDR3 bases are TGTGCCAGCAGTTTAAACAACTACGAGCAGTACTTC. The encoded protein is CASSLNNYEQYF.

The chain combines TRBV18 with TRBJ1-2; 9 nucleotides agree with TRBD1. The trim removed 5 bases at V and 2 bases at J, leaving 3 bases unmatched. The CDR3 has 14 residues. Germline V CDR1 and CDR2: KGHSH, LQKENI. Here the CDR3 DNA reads TGTGCCAGCTCATCGGGACAGGGAAACTATGGCTACACCTTC. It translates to CASSSGQGNYGYTF.

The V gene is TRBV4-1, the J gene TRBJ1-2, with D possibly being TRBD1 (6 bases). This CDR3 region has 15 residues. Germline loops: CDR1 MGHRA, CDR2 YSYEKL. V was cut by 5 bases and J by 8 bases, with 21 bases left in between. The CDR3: CASSNAQGGGRGYTF. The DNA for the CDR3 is TGCGCCAGCAGCAACGCTCAAGGGGGGGGACGCGGCTACACCTTC.

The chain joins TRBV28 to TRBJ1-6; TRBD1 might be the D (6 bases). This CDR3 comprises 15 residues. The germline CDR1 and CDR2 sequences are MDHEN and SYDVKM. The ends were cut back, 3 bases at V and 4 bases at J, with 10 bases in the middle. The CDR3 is CASSFDRSYNSPLHF. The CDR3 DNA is TGTGCCAGCAGTTTCGACAGGTCGTATAATTCACCCCTCCACTTT.

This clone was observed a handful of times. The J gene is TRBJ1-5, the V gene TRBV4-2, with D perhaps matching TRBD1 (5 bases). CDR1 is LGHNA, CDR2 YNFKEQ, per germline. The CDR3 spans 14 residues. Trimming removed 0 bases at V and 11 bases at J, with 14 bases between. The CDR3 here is CASSQEEGLKAQHF. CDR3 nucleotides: TGTGCCAGCAGCCAAGAGGAGGGGCTGAAGGCCCAGCATTTT.

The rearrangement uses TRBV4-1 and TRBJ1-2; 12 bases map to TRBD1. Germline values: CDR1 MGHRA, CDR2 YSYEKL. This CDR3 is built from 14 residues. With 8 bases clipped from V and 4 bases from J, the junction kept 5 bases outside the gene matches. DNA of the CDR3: TGCGCCAGCGCGGGACAGGGGGCAAGCTATGGCTACACCTTC. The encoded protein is CASAGQGASYGYTF.

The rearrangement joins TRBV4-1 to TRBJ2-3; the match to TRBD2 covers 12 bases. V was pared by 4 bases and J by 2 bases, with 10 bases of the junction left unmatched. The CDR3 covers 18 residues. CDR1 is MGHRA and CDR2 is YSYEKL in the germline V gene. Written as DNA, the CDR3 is TGCGCCAGCAGCCTCACACCGGGACTAGCGGGTTCCACAGATACGCAGTATTTT. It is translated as CASSLTPGLAGSTDTQYF.

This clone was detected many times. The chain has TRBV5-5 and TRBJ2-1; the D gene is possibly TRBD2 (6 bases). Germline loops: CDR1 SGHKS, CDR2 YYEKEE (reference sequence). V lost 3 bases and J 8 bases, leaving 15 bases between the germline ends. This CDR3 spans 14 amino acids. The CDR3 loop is CASSSEGWFDEQFF. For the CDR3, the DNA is TGTGCCAGCAGCTCGGAGGGGTGGTTCGATGAGCAGTTCTTC.

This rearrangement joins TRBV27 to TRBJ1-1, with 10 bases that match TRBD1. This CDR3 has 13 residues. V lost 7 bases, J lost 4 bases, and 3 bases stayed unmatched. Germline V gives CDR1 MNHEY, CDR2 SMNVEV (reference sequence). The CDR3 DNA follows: TGTGCCAGCAAAGGACAGGGGGGCACTGAAGCTTTCTTT. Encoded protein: CASKGQGGTEAFF.

In nucleotides, the CDR3 is TGTGCCAGTAGTGATGGACAGGACCTTAACTATGGCTACACCTTC. It is translated as CASSDGQDLNYGYTF. The chain uses TRBV19 and TRBJ1-2, with 7 bases lining up with TRBD1. The junction had 7 bases not matched to a gene; V was cut back by 5 bases and J by 1 base. Germline V gene sequence: CDR1 LNHDA, CDR2 SQIVND (reference sequence). The CDR3 contains 15 residues.

CDR3 protein: CASSKTGTPPGEQYF. The CDR3 nucleotides read TGTGCCAGCAGCAAAACCGGGACTCCTCCGGGCGAGCAGTACTTC. The chain links TRBV21-1 to TRBJ2-7; TRBD2 reflects the table's D call only, with no check against the DNA. TRBV21-1 is annotated as a pseudogene. The CDR3 is made up of 15 amino acids.

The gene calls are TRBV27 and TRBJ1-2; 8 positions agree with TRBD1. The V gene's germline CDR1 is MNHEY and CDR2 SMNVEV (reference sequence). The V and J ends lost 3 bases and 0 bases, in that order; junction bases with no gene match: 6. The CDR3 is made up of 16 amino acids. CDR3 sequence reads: CASSFTGTGSNYGYTF. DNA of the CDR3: TGTGCCAGCAGTTTTACCGGGACAGGATCTAACTATGGCTACACCTTC.